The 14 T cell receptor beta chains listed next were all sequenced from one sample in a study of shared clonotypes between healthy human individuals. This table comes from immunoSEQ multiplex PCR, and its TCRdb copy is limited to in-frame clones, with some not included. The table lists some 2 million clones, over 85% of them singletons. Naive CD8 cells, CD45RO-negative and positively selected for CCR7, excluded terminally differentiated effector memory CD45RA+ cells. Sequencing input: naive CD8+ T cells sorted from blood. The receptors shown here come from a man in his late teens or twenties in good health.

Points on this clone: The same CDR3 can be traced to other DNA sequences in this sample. CDR3 sequence: CASSSGTGNEQYF. CDR3 sequence (DNA): TGTGCCAGCAGTTCCGGAACCGGAAACGAGCAGTACTTC. J is TRBJ2-7 and V is TRBV11-2; D is unclear. The CDR3 contains 13 residues. Per the germline V gene, CDR1 is SGHAT and CDR2 is FQNNGV. V was clipped by 6 bases and J by 5 bases, with 14 bases between them.

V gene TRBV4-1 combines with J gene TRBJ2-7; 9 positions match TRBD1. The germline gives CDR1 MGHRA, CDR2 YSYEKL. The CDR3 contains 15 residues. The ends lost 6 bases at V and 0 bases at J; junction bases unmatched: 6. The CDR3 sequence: CASSPGTGSSYEQYF. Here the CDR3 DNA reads TGCGCCAGCAGTCCGGGGACAGGGAGCTCCTACGAGCAGTACTTC.

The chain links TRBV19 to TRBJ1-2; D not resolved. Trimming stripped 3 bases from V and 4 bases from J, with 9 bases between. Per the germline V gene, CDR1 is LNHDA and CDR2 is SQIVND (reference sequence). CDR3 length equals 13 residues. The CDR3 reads CASSIATSYGYTF. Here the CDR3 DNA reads TGTGCCAGTAGTATTGCGACCTCCTATGGCTACACCTTC.

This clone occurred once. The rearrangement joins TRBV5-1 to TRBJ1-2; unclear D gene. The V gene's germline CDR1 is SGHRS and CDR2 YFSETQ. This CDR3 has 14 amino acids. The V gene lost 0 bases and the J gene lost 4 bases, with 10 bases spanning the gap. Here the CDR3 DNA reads TGCGCCAGCAGCTTGGACGGAACCCTCTATGGCTACACCTTC. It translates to CASSLDGTLYGYTF. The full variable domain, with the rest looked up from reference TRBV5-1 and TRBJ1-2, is KAGVTQTPRYLIKTRGQQVTLSCSPISGHRSVSWYQQTPGQGLQFLFEYFSETQRNKGNFPGRFSGRQFSNSRSEMNVSTLELGDSALYLCASSLDGTLYGYTFGSGTRLTVV.

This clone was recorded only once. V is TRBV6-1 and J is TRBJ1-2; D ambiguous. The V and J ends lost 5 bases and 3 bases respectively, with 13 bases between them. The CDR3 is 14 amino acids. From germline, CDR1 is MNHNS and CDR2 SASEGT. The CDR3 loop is CASSRIPSDYGYTF. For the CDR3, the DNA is TGTGCCAGCAGTCGAATACCTTCTGACTATGGCTACACCTTC.

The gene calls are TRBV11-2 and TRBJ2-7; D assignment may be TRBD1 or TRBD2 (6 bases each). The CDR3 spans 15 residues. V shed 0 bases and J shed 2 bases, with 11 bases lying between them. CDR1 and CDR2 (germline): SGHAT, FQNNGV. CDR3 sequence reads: CASSLDSGGPYEQYF. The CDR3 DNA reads TGTGCCAGCAGCTTAGATTCCGGGGGCCCCTACGAGCAGTACTTC.

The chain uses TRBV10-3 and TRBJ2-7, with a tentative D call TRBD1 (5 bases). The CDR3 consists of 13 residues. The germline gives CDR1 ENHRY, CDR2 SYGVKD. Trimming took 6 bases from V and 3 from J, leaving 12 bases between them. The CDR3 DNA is TGTGCCATCAGGGGGCAGGTTGACTACGAGCAGTACTTC. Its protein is CAIRGQVDYEQYF.

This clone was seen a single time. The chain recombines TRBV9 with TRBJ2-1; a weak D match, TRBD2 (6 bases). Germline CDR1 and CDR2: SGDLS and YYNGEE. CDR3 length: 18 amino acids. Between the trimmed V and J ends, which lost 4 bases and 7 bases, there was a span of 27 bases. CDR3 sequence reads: CASSPRVSGVGLRNEQFF. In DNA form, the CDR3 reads TGTGCCAGCAGCCCCCGGGTATCGGGGGTCGGTCTAAGGAATGAGCAGTTCTTC. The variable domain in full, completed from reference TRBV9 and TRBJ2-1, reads DSGVTQTPKHLITATGQRVTLRCSPRSGDLSVYWYQQSLDQGLQFLIQYYNGEERAKGNILERFSAQQFPDLHSELNLSSLELGDSALYFCASSPRVSGVGLRNEQFFGPGTRLTVL.

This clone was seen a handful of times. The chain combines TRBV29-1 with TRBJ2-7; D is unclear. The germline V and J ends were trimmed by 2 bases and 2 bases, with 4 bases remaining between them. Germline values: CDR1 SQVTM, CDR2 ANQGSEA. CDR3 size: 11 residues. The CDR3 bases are TGCAGCGTTGAACAGACCTACGAGCAGTACTTC. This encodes CSVEQTYEQYF.

DNA for the CDR3: TGCGCCAGCAGCCGAGAAGGACACGGCTACGAGCAGTACTTC. Amino acids: CASSREGHGYEQYF. The rearrangement uses TRBV4-1 and TRBJ2-7, with D maybe TRBD1 (5 bases). Trimming removed 4 bases at V and 3 bases at J, with 13 bases between. The germline V gene has CDR1 MGHRA and CDR2 YSYEKL. The CDR3 is made up of 14 amino acids.

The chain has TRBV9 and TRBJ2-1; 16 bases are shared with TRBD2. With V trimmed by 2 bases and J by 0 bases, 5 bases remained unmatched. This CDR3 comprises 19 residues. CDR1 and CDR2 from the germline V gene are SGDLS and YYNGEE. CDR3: CASSVGLAGGTRSYNEQFF. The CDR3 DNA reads TGTGCCAGCAGCGTGGGACTAGCGGGAGGGACCCGCTCCTACAATGAGCAGTTCTTC.

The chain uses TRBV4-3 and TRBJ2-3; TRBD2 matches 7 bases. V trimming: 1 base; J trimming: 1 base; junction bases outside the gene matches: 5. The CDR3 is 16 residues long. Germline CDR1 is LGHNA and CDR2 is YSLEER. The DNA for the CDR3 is TGCGCCAGCAGCCAAGGGGACTACCTCCGCACAGATACGCAGTATTTT. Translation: CASSQGDYLRTDTQYF.

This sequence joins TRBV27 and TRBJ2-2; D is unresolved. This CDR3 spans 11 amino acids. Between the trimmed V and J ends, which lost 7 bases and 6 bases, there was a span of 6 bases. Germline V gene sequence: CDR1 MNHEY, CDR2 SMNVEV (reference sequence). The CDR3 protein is CASTWAGELFF. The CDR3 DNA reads TGTGCCAGCACCTGGGCCGGGGAGCTGTTTTTT.

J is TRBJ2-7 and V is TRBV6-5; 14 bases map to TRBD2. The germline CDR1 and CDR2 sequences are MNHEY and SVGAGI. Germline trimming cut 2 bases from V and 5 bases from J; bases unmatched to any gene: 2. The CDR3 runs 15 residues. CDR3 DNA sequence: TGTGCCAGCAGTTACGGGACTAGCGGGAGCAACGAGCAGTACTTC. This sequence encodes CASSYGTSGSNEQYF.